There are a few counts of the clone carrying this T cell receptor beta chain. Antigen unknown. Unique molecular identifiers tagged the TCR beta cDNA libraries. T cells numbering about 0.85 to 11 million gave rise to roughly 550,000 cDNA molecules. MiXCR, applied by TCRdb to the PCR reads, yields one record per CDR3 protein. The table records roughly 540,000 distinct CDR3 sequences, roughly 34% of them present only once. The data are from a study of post-analysis software for immune sequencing data. Study summary: Relapsing-remitting, secondary progressive and progressive-relapsing multiple sclerosis courses were included. Findings of the study overall: Strong co-clustering by F measure was seen for same-batch samples. Controls significantly exceeded multiple sclerosis patients in normalized Chao1 diversity.

The sequence was collected from a girl aged 2-17 years with multiple sclerosis. The sequencing input was blood.

The CDR3 bases are TGTGCTAGTGGTTTCCCCGGGACAGGGGTAACTTTCTTT. This codes for CASGFPGTGVTFF. The chain joins TRBV12-5 to TRBJ1-1; 10 nucleotides match TRBD1. The V gene's germline CDR1 is LGHNT and CDR2 FRNRAP. The trim removed 3 bases at V and 12 bases at J, leaving 7 bases unmatched. This CDR3 is 13 amino acids long.